The 32 T cell receptor beta chains below all came from one sample that was sequenced in a study of OX40 agonist ivuxolimab in advanced cancers. Profiling relied on immunoSEQ multiplex PCR, and the TCRdb table lists in-frame clones only, not all of them. The sample consists of around 50,000 clones, 79% of them appearing once. The sample consisted of CD4+ or CD8+ T cells sorted from blood, taken in a trial of the OX40 agonist ivuxolimab. Receptors originate from an adult with an advanced solid tumor such as melanoma, head and neck, liver or kidney cancer.

This clone has a handful of counts. The chain is built from TRBV5-5 and TRBJ2-1; D might be TRBD1 (6 bases). V was trimmed by 1 base and J by 7 bases, leaving 15 bases between them. CDR1 is SGHKS and CDR2 is YYEKEE in the germline V gene (reference sequence). This CDR3 region has 15 residues. CDR3 nucleotide sequence: TGTGCCAGCAGCTTGTTTGGGGGACACTTTAATGAGCAGTTCTTC. Its protein is CASSLFGGHFNEQFF. Supplemented by reference TRBV5-5 and TRBJ2-1, the full variable domain reads DAGVTQSPTHLIKTRGQQVTLRCSPISGHKSVSWYQQVLGQGPQFIFQYYEKEERGRGNFPDRFSARQFPNYSSELNVNALLLGDSALYLCASSLFGGHFNEQFFGPGTRLTVL.

The chain couples TRBV19 to TRBJ2-2, with 7 positions matching TRBD1. J lost 6 bases, V lost 10 bases, and 17 bases had no gene match. CDR3 length: 16 residues. Germline V gene sequence: CDR1 LNHDA, CDR2 SQIVND (reference sequence). CDR3 sequence reads: CATRDRIARASGELFF. CDR3 nucleotides: TGTGCCACCCGGGACAGAATCGCCCGGGCATCCGGGGAGCTGTTTTTT.

The J gene is TRBJ2-1, the V gene TRBV29-1; 10 bases line up with TRBD1. This CDR3 has 13 amino acids. CDR1 SQVTM and CDR2 ANQGSEA come from the germline V gene. Germline trimming cut 6 bases from V and 7 bases from J; bases unmatched to any gene: 6. This CDR3 reads CSVVRTGGNEQFF. The CDR3 region has the DNA TGCAGCGTCGTCCGGACAGGGGGGAATGAGCAGTTCTTC.

The V gene is TRBV5-8, the J gene TRBJ2-1, with 8 nucleotides matching TRBD2. CDR3 length equals 14 residues. Trimming took 6 bases from V and 9 from J; bases not matched to a gene: 11. Germline CDR1 and CDR2: SGHTS and YDEGEE. The DNA for the CDR3 is TGTGCCAGCACTACTGGGACTAGGAAGACTGAGCAGTTCTTC. It specifies CASTTGTRKTEQFF.

The chain joins TRBV7-2 to TRBJ1-6; D not certain. The germline V gene has CDR1 SGHTA and CDR2 FQGNSA. The CDR3 has 12 amino acids. V gave up 5 bases and J gave up 7 bases, with 6 bases separating them. The CDR3 nucleotides are TGTGCCAGCAGCACGAACAATTCACCCCTCCACTTT. Its translation: CASSTNNSPLHF.

The V gene is TRBV7-2, the J gene TRBJ2-1; D gene unclear. Germline-derived CDR1 and CDR2 are SGHTA and FQGNSA. V was trimmed by 0 bases and J by 7 bases, leaving 7 bases between them. This CDR3 spans 13 amino acids. CDR3 sequence reads: CASSLALPNEQFF. CDR3 nucleotides: TGTGCCAGCAGCTTAGCGCTCCCTAATGAGCAGTTCTTC.

The rearrangement links TRBV4-1 to TRBJ2-7, with 9 bases matching TRBD1. Germline lookup yields CDR1 MGHRA and CDR2 YSYEKL. The CDR3 consists of 16 residues. Germline trimming cut 2 bases from V and 3 bases from J; bases unmatched to any gene: 8. CDR3: CASSQLPSGQGYEQYF. The CDR3 region has the DNA TGCGCCAGCAGCCAACTCCCCTCGGGACAGGGCTACGAGCAGTACTTC.

The chain has TRBV18 and TRBJ2-1; D gene uncertain. Germline-derived CDR1 and CDR2 are KGHSH and LQKENI. The CDR3 loop spans 14 amino acids. V dropped 0 bases and J dropped 6 bases, with 9 bases sitting between them. The chain's CDR3 is CASSPPTIANEQFF. The DNA of the CDR3 is TGTGCCAGCTCACCACCGACCATAGCCAATGAGCAGTTCTTC.

The J gene is TRBJ2-6, the V gene TRBV27; tentatively, D is TRBD1 (6 bases). Trimming cost V 3 bases and J 3 bases, with 18 bases left between them. Germline CDR1 reads MNHEY; CDR2 reads SMNVEV (reference sequence). The CDR3 loop spans 18 amino acids. The CDR3 protein is CASSLGQGTRGGANVLTF. The CDR3 nucleotides read TGTGCCAGCAGTTTGGGGCAGGGGACCCGAGGTGGGGCCAACGTCCTGACTTTC.

The rearrangement links TRBV25-1 to TRBJ2-5; D is possibly TRBD2 (5 bases). Trimming removed 7 bases from V and 0 bases from J, with 12 bases in between. The CDR3 is made up of 14 amino acids. Germline assignment: CDR1 MGHDK and CDR2 SYGVNS. Written as DNA, the CDR3 is TGTGCCAGCACCCCGGCCGGGAACCAAGAGACCCAGTACTTC. This translates into CASTPAGNQETQYF.

The rearrangement uses TRBV15 and TRBJ2-1; possible D gene TRBD2, 5 bases. Germline lookup yields CDR1 LNHNV and CDR2 YYDKDF (reference sequence). The CDR3 length is 13 residues. Trimming removed 8 bases from V and 4 bases from J, with 12 bases in between. DNA of the CDR3: TGTGCCACCTTAGCGTTCTCTTACAATGAGCAGTTCTTC. Translating it yields CATLAFSYNEQFF. Full variable domain (missing parts from reference TRBV15 and TRBJ2-1): DAMVIQNPRYQVTQFGKPVTLSCSQTLNHNVMYWYQQKSSQAPKLLFHYYDKDFNNEADTPDNFQSRRPNTSFCFLDIRSPGLGDTAMYLCATLAFSYNEQFFGPGTRLTVL.

This clone was seen just once. The chain couples TRBV6-6 to TRBJ1-3; TRBD1 aligns across 7 bases. This CDR3 region has 16 residues. Germline V gene data show CDR1 as MNHNY and CDR2 as SVGAGI (reference sequence). V gave up 6 bases and J gave up 1 base; unmatched junction bases: 9. For the CDR3, the DNA is TGTGCCAGCAGAGGCGACAGGGAATGGTCTGGAAACACCATATATTTT. Its translation is CASRGDREWSGNTIYF.

This chain links TRBV6-1 with TRBJ1-4; D possibly corresponds to TRBD1 (5 bases). Trimming removed 5 bases from V and 8 bases from J, with 15 bases in between. The germline gives CDR1 MNHNS, CDR2 SASEGT. The CDR3 extends over 14 amino acids. In DNA form, the CDR3 reads TGTGCCAGCAGTAAAATAGAGGGGCGAGAAAAACTGTTTTTT. This sequence encodes CASSKIEGREKLFF.

The genes are TRBV6-5 and TRBJ2-7, with D perhaps matching TRBD2 (5 bases). Per germline, CDR1 MNHEY and CDR2 SVGAGI. Trimming shortened V by 4 bases and J by 4 bases, and 14 bases separated the two germline ends. The CDR3 loop spans 14 amino acids. The CDR3 is CASSSRTPRYEQYF. DNA of the CDR3: TGTGCCAGCAGTTCGCGGACTCCCCGATACGAGCAGTACTTC.

This clone appeared a few times. The chain uses TRBV6-4 and TRBJ1-1, with D possibly matching TRBD1 (5 bases). Looked up from germline, CDR1 is MRHNA and CDR2 is SNTAGT. This CDR3 is 13 amino acids long. V lost 6 bases to trimming and J lost 3 bases, with 11 bases between them. The CDR3 DNA sequence: TGTGCCAGCAGATCAACAGGAGACACTGAAGCTTTCTTT. This encodes CASRSTGDTEAFF.

The J gene is TRBJ1-2, the V gene TRBV11-2; D unresolved. CDR3 length: 15 residues. The ends were cut back, 0 bases at V and 4 bases at J, with 12 bases in the middle. Germline V lookup: CDR1 SGHAT, CDR2 FQNNGV. The CDR3 DNA reads as TGTGCCAGCAGCTTAGATATGACAAACAGCTATGGCTACACCTTC. It encodes CASSLDMTNSYGYTF.

This chain links TRBV4-2 with TRBJ1-1; D not resolved. The germline V gene encodes CDR1 LGHNA and CDR2 YNFKEQ. Trimming took 3 bases from V and 4 from J, leaving 9 bases between them. This CDR3 is built from 13 residues. The CDR3 protein is CASSHYIGTEAFF. The CDR3 DNA is TGTGCCAGCAGCCACTACATCGGCACTGAAGCTTTCTTT.

This clone was recorded a few times. The rearrangement links TRBV19 to TRBJ2-1; 12 bases are a match to TRBD2. Germline assignment: CDR1 LNHDA and CDR2 SQIVND (reference sequence). The CDR3 runs 16 residues. V shed 3 bases, J shed 4 bases, and the junction held 4 bases outside the gene matches. The CDR3 nucleotides are TGTGCCAGTAGTATCCCGACTAGCGGGAGTTACAATGAGCAGTTCTTC. Its translation is CASSIPTSGSYNEQFF.

The chain recombines TRBV28 with TRBJ2-7; a weak D match, TRBD1 (6 bases). The CDR3 totals 10 residues. Germline V gene lookup returns CDR1 MDHEN and CDR2 SYDVKM. V gave up 10 bases and J gave up 2 bases, with 6 bases separating them. The CDR3 region is CATGAYEQYF. In DNA, the CDR3 is TGTGCCACAGGGGCCTACGAGCAGTACTTC.

This chain joins TRBV19 and TRBJ2-1; TRBD2 aligns across 8 bases. V trimming: 0 bases; J trimming: 15 bases; junction bases outside the gene matches: 10. The CDR3 is 14 residues long. CDR1 and CDR2 (germline): LNHDA, SQIVND (reference sequence). CDR3 sequence (DNA): TGTGCCAGTAGTATAGATGGGACTAGAAACTGGGGGTTCTTC. Protein sequence: CASSIDGTRNWGFF.

The chain uses TRBV30 and TRBJ2-1; D remains ambiguous. V gave up 1 base and J gave up 5 bases, with 3 bases separating them. The CDR3 length is 11 residues. Germline-derived CDR1 and CDR2 are GTSNPN and SVGIG (reference sequence). CDR3 loop: CAWSDNNEQFF. Here the CDR3 DNA reads TGTGCCTGGAGTGACAACAATGAGCAGTTCTTC.

Of note for this clone: In the same sample, other DNA sequences code for this CDR3. This chain joins TRBV9 and TRBJ2-2; 10 bases agree with TRBD2. Germline V gives CDR1 SGDLS, CDR2 YYNGEE. The CDR3 has 16 amino acids. V dropped 2 bases and J dropped 2; count of bases not matched to a gene: 3. The DNA for the CDR3 is TGTGCCAGCAGCGTCGTAGCGGGAGGAAACACCGGGGAGCTGTTTTTT. Its translation: CASSVVAGGNTGELFF.

The CDR3, as DNA: TGCAGTGCTAGGGTTGAAGGGTGGGACCACTTT. Its protein product is CSARVEGWDHF. This chain joins TRBV20-1 and TRBJ1-6; no reliable D call. Trimming shortened V by 3 bases and J by 18 bases, and 15 bases separated the two germline ends. This CDR3 region has 11 residues. Germline CDR1 and CDR2: DFQATT and SNEGSKA (reference sequence).

V gene TRBV12-5 combines with J gene TRBJ2-5; 8 positions match TRBD2. The V and J ends lost 7 bases and 5 bases, in that order; junction bases with no gene match: 18. CDR1 and CDR2 (germline): LGHNT, FRNRAP. The CDR3 consists of 17 residues. CDR3 bases: TGTGCTAGTGCCCGTGGTTCGGCTAGCGGGCTTTGGGAGACCCAGTACTTC. Translating it yields CASARGSASGLWETQYF.

Only a few counts were recorded for this clone. This chain joins TRBV11-1 and TRBJ1-1, with D possibly matching TRBD1 (5 bases). Trimming took off 4 bases at V and 0 bases at J, with 6 bases between the two ends. Germline lookup yields CDR1 SGHAT and CDR2 FQDESV (reference sequence). The CDR3 is 13 amino acids. CDR3 in DNA: TGTGCCAGCAGCTCGGACATGAACACTGAAGCTTTCTTT. This gives the protein CASSSDMNTEAFF.

This clone was recorded once. The chain joins TRBV2 to TRBJ2-1; D might be TRBD1 or TRBD2, each matching 5 bases. CDR1 is SNHLY and CDR2 is FYNNEI in the germline V gene. Deletions cut 8 bases from V and 2 bases from J, with 16 bases between. The CDR3 runs 15 residues. CDR3 sequence: CASHERTWTYNEQFF. As DNA, the CDR3 is TGTGCCAGCCATGAGCGGACATGGACCTACAATGAGCAGTTCTTC.

The genes are TRBV6-1 and TRBJ2-3; tentatively, D is TRBD1 (6 bases). The CDR3 is made up of 14 amino acids. The V and J ends lost 6 bases and 6 bases respectively, with 16 bases between them. Germline V gene lookup returns CDR1 MNHNS and CDR2 SASEGT. The CDR3 DNA follows: TGTGCCAGCAGCGGACAGCCCTTCGGGGATACGCAGTATTTT. This translates into CASSGQPFGDTQYF.

The chain links TRBV29-1 to TRBJ2-3, with 7 positions matching TRBD1. This CDR3 is built from 14 residues. J gave up 2 bases and V 6 bases, and 8 bases lay outside the gene matches. Germline CDR1 is SQVTM and CDR2 is ANQGSEA. The CDR3 DNA sequence: TGCAGCGTGGGGACAGAGCATTTCACAGATACGCAGTATTTT. Residues: CSVGTEHFTDTQYF.

The V call is TRBV4-1, the J call TRBJ1-2; D perhaps matches TRBD1 (5 bases). This CDR3 comprises 18 residues. The germline V and J ends were trimmed by 1 base and 5 bases, with 23 bases remaining between them. CDR1 is MGHRA and CDR2 is YSYEKL in the germline V gene. CDR3: CASSQAGTDQGSRYGYTF. The CDR3 nucleotides are TGCGCCAGCAGCCAAGCCGGGACCGACCAGGGATCGAGGTATGGCTACACCTTC.

The rearrangement uses TRBV5-4 and TRBJ2-5; 7 bases align to TRBD2. The J call may not be correct, given that the DNA end is closer to TRBJ2-7. This CDR3 comprises 16 residues. Germline V gene lookup returns CDR1 SGHNT and CDR2 YYREEE (reference sequence). In DNA form, the CDR3 reads TGTGCCAGCAGCTTCGGTGGCTCGGGAGGATCGTACGAGCAGTACTTC. It codes for CASSFGGSGGSYEQYF.

This clone was found once. This chain links TRBV6-6 with TRBJ2-5; either TRBD1 or TRBD2 may supply D (7 bases each). Germline lookup yields CDR1 MNHNY and CDR2 SVGAGI (reference sequence). Trimming took off 5 bases at V and 3 bases at J, with 13 bases between the two ends. The CDR3 has 14 residues. This chain's CDR3 is CASSRQGGKETQYF. The CDR3 DNA reads TGTGCCAGCAGTCGCCAGGGGGGGAAAGAGACCCAGTACTTC.

This clone was recorded a few times. The genes are TRBV15 and TRBJ2-2; a possible D gene is TRBD1 (6 bases). Per the germline V gene, CDR1 is LNHNV and CDR2 is YYDKDF (reference sequence). V dropped 4 bases and J dropped 13 bases, with 25 bases sitting between them. The CDR3 loop spans 16 amino acids. CDR3: CATSTGGQGSTRVLFF. The CDR3 nucleotides are TGTGCCACCAGCACTGGGGGACAAGGTTCCACCCGGGTGCTGTTTTTT.